This T cell receptor beta chain was identified in a study of chemoradiotherapy in HPV16-positive cancers (dated by TCRdb to the early 2020s). A note on the overall study: Candidate HPV-specific T-cell clones and common TCR motifs were defined through functional T-cell assays on cells from two HPV16-positive patients. The study asked whether T-cell immunity against the HPV oncoproteins E6 and E7 changes during chemoradiotherapy and whether it affects survival. The candidate HPV-specific TCRs and motifs were then tracked in TCR repertoires from roughly 86 patients with HPV-related cancers. The full study reports these points: The functional definition of HPV-specific T cells came from only a couple of HPV16-positive patients, and the survival association was reported for HPV16-positive patients. Expansion of candidate HPV-specific clones and E7-related TCR motifs was observed in the tumor microenvironment during treatment, whereas no such expansion was observed for non-HPV-specific T cells. Among HPV16-positive patients, expansion of HPV-responsive T cells during chemoradiotherapy was associated with better recurrence-free survival.

Libraries were prepared through the immunoSEQ multiplex PCR assay. This is the immuneACCESS table as TCRdb keeps it, with only in-frame sequences that have V and J called. A part of the clones is gone; compared with another copy, unresolved V genes explain less than half, and the rest is unexplained. The sample records thousands of clones, roughly 79% of which are singletons. The biggest ten clones account for over 9.5% of the sample. Repertoires were sampled repeatedly over the course of chemoradiotherapy, so clonal expansion could be followed in the tumor microenvironment. The CDR3, cysteine through phenylalanine, is 10 amino acids long. Of the read, only the CDR3 DNA is kept; its 30 bases are in frame from base 1. V sheds 9 bases and J sheds 5 bases, leaving 7 bases between their ends. CDR1 and CDR2 are drawn from the germline V gene: MNHNS, SASEGT. Turning to this clone: What this receptor recognizes is not known. Within one base of it there is no much larger clone, and no base qualities were kept.

This clonotype was sampled from a human donor with HPV-associated anogenital cancer. This specimen was tumor tissue, taken from a patient who underwent chemoradiotherapy. Recombination joined TRBV6-1 with TRBJ1-1, with no confident D gene call. At the DNA level, the sequence is TGTGCCAGTCGGTGGACTGAAGCTTTCTTT. It codes for CASRWTEAFF.